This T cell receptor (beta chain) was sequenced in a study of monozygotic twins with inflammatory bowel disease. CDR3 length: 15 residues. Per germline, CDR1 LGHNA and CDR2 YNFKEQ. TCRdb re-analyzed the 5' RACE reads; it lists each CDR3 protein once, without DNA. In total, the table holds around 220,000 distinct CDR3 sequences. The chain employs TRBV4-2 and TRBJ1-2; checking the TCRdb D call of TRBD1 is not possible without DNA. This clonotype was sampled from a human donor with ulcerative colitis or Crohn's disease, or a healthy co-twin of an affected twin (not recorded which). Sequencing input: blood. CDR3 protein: CASSQSTGEIYGYTF.